The clone carrying this T cell receptor beta chain has more than one count but fewer than ten. The junction does not match germline at one end; this may be a read error. Those who served as multiple sclerosis controls were treatment-naive patients with stable or active relapsing-remitting disease. TEMRA cells were FACS-enriched, unlike CD8+ and CD4+ T cells, which were negatively isolated. The sample is drawn from a study of CD8 T cells in Susac syndrome. With random hexamers, reverse transcription was performed on about 0.45 to 1 ug of RNA. The amplification used immunoSEQ multiplex PCR on TCR beta CDR3; it spanned 54 Vbeta and 13 Jbeta. One entry per CDR3 protein results from TCRdb running MiXCR on the immunoSEQ multiplex PCR reads. Here the sample spans approximately 270,000 distinct CDR3 sequences, roughly 93% being singletons. CDR3 length: 13 residues.

Sequenced: CD4+ T cells from PBMCs. This rearrangement joins TRBV12-3 or TRBV12-4 to TRBJ1-6, with a tentative D call TRBD1 (6 bases). The sequence was collected from a human donor with multiple sclerosis. CDR3 amino acids: CASMGGLGSPLHF. For the CDR3, the DNA is TGTGCCAGCATGGGGGGGCTGGGTTCACCCCTCCATTTT.